This paragraph covers one T cell receptor (beta chain) sequence. This sample was taken from a study of T cells after yellow fever vaccination. The length of the CDR3 is 14 residues. The ends lost 6 bases at V and 4 bases at J; junction bases unmatched: 6. CDR1 DFQATT and CDR2 SNEGSKA come from the germline V gene (reference sequence). MiXCR, applied by TCRdb to the 5' RACE reads, yields one record per CDR3 protein. The sample includes some 600,000 distinct CDR3 sequences, around 12% seen only once; the top ten take under 15%. The chain recombines TRBV20-1 with TRBJ2-1, with 10 bases lining up with TRBD2. The source of this sequence is a man between 25 and 39 years old who received the YFV17D yellow fever vaccine. The sample in question was PBMCs, obtained on the day of the yellow fever booster vaccination. The DNA for the CDR3 is TGCAGTGCCAAACTAGCGGGATCATACAATGAGCAGTTCTTC. Amino acid sequence: CSAKLAGSYNEQFF.